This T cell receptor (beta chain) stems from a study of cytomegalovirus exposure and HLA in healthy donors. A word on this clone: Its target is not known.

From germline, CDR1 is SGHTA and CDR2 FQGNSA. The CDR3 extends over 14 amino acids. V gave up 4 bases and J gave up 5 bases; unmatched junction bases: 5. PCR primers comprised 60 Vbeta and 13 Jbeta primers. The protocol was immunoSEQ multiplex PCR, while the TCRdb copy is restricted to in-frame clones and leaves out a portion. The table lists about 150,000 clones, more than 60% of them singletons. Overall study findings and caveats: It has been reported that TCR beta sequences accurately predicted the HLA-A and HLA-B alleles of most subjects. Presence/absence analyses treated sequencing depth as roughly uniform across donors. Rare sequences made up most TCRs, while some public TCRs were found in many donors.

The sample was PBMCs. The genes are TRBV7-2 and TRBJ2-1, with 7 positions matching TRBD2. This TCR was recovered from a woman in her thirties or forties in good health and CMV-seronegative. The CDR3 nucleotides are TGTGCCAGCAGCTCCAGCGGGATTAACAATGAGCAGTTCTTC. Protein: CASSSSGINNEQFF.